Sequencing of this T cell receptor beta chain was carried out in a study of beta chain features in type 1 diabetes. Study-wide results and caveats: Type 1 diabetes patients had TCRB CDR3s that were shorter (moderately but significantly so) in all four CD4+ subsets.

All of the isolated RNA was reverse transcribed, so expressed TCRB transcripts were sequenced. Sequencing of naive, central memory and regulatory T cell samples gave an average of roughly 3.4 million reads. Assay used: immunoSEQ multiplex PCR; TCRdb lists only in-frame clones, some missing. There are tens of thousands of clones in the sample; approximately 50% occur only once, and around 0.7% lies in the top ten. Germline V lookup: CDR1 SGDLS, CDR2 YYNGEE. V shed 4 bases and J shed 2 bases, with 14 bases lying between them. The CDR3 covers 15 residues. Comment on this clone: The antigen is not known.

Sorted populations were all over 98% pure. V usage is TRBV9 and J usage is TRBJ2-3; tentative D call: TRBD2 (6 bases). The source material was central memory CD4+ T cells from blood. The sequence came from a man aged 30 to 45 with type 1 diabetes. CDR3 sequence: CASSQTGDPTDTQYF. The CDR3 DNA reads TGTGCCAGCAGCCAGACGGGAGATCCCACAGATACGCAGTATTTT. Variable domain in full (rest from reference TRBV9 and TRBJ2-3): DSGVTQTPKHLITATGQRVTLRCSPRSGDLSVYWYQQSLDQGLQFLIQYYNGEERAKGNILERFSAQQFPDLHSELNLSSLELGDSALYFCASSQTGDPTDTQYFGPGTRLTVL.